One and the same sample provided the 8 T cell receptor beta chains below, sequenced in a study of PD-L1 blockade in urothelial cancer. Assay: immunoSEQ multiplex PCR; the TCRdb copy retains only in-frame clones and omits some. The data contain about 50,000 clones, around 74% of them singletons. Time point defined: pretreatment peripheral blood. The material was PBMCs, obtained around atezolizumab (anti-PD-L1) treatment. Receptor source: a man aged 65 to 85 with urothelial cancer.

The V and J genes are TRBV19 and TRBJ2-7, with 7 bases matching TRBD1. This CDR3 has 13 amino acids. Germline values: CDR1 LNHDA, CDR2 SQIVND (reference sequence). V trimming: 5 bases; J trimming: 3 bases; junction bases outside the gene matches: 4. CDR3 sequence reads: CASSPGTVYEQYF. The CDR3 region has the DNA TGTGCCAGTAGTCCCGGGACAGTCTACGAGCAGTACTTC. Variable domain in full (rest from reference TRBV19 and TRBJ2-7): DGGITQSPKYLFRKEGQNVTLSCEQNLNHDAMYWYRQDPGQGLRLIYYSQIVNDFQKGDIAEGYSVSREKKESFPLTVTSAQKNPTAFYLCASSPGTVYEQYFGPGTRLTVT.

The chain links TRBV5-1 to TRBJ2-7; 7 bases match TRBD1. V trimming: 4 bases; J trimming: 3 bases; junction bases outside the gene matches: 7. This CDR3 has 14 residues. Germline values: CDR1 SGHRS, CDR2 YFSETQ. In DNA form, the CDR3 reads TGCGCCAGCAGCCCCGGGACAGACTTCTACGAGCAGTACTTC. Residues: CASSPGTDFYEQYF.

The V call is TRBV5-1, the J call TRBJ2-5; TRBD1 might be the D (5 bases). CDR1 and CDR2 (germline): SGHRS, YFSETQ. V lost 2 bases and J lost 0, with 11 bases in between. The CDR3 is 15 residues long. CDR3 coding DNA: TGCGCCAGCAGCTTCCAACAGGTAAACCAAGAGACCCAGTACTTC. This encodes CASSFQQVNQETQYF.

The chain employs TRBV6-1 and TRBJ1-5; D gene uncertain. V shed 7 bases and J shed 2 bases, with 9 bases lying between them. The CDR3 totals 13 residues. CDR1 and CDR2 (germline): MNHNS, SASEGT. The CDR3 here is CASTHIGNQPQHF. The CDR3 DNA is TGTGCCAGCACACACATCGGCAATCAGCCCCAGCATTTT.

V is TRBV10-3 and J is TRBJ1-4; TRBD1 might be the D (5 bases). The CDR3 extends over 12 amino acids. From germline, CDR1 is ENHRY and CDR2 SYGVKD. Trimming pared 4 bases from V and 8 bases from J, leaving 8 bases between. The CDR3 sequence is CAISGGGEKLFF. The CDR3 nucleotides are TGTGCCATCAGTGGGGGCGGAGAAAAACTGTTTTTT.

J is TRBJ1-2 and V is TRBV19; TRBD1 matches at 7 bases. CDR3 size: 16 residues. Germline CDR1 reads LNHDA; CDR2 reads SQIVND (reference sequence). Trimming at V came to 3 bases and at J to 5 bases, leaving 12 bases not matched to a gene. The DNA of the CDR3 is TGTGCCAGTAGTATCACAGGGGAAGATGTCGGGTATGGCTACACCTTC. It yields the protein CASSITGEDVGYGYTF.

As for this clone: The sample holds other DNA sequences that translate to the same CDR3. V usage is TRBV5-8 and J usage is TRBJ1-1; D unresolved. Deletions cut 0 bases from V and 5 bases from J, with 11 bases between. This CDR3 region has 14 residues. The V gene's germline CDR1 is SGHTS and CDR2 YDEGEE. The CDR3 DNA follows: TGTGCCAGCAGCTTGGGCAGGCTACGAACTGAAGCTTTCTTT. Residues: CASSLGRLRTEAFF.

This chain joins TRBV4-1 and TRBJ1-2, with 10 bases aligning to TRBD1. This CDR3 is built from 15 residues. From germline, CDR1 is MGHRA and CDR2 YSYEKL. V lost 4 bases and J lost 6; bases outside the gene matches: 8. The CDR3 DNA sequence: TGCGCCAGCAGCCCTATGACAGGGGGCGCGAATGGCTACACCTTC. Encoded protein: CASSPMTGGANGYTF.